This TCR beta chain appears in the sequencing data of a study of blood T cell repertoires in COVID-19. For the study at large: Material from acute and convalescent COVID-19 was sourced from the United States, Italy and Spain. The analysed material was cDNA or gDNA that came from T cells, B-cell-depleted T cells, or PBMCs.

The CDR3 is 16 residues long. Germline-derived CDR1 and CDR2 are SGHRS and YFSETQ. V shed 5 bases, J shed 1 base, and the junction held 11 bases outside the gene matches. Original processing methods: For nucleated cells, counts were estimated from reference gene primer amplification. Assay: immunoSEQ multiplex PCR; the TCRdb copy retains only in-frame clones and omits some. The D gene and trimming were derived from the DNA, and the V and J assignments and clone size from that table. The repertoire has more than 85,000 clones, 84% of them found once; the top ten carry 3.5% to 5.5%. This receptor was identified in a human donor in a cohort sampled during active COVID-19. Sequenced material: peripheral blood. The chain carries TRBV5-1 and TRBJ1-2; 7 positions match TRBD1. CDR3 coding DNA: TGCGCCAGCAGTGGGACAGCTATTATTAGTAACTATGGCTACACCTTC. Protein: CASSGTAIISNYGYTF.